Here is one T cell receptor (beta chain) with its context. Its antigen remains unidentified. CDR3 length: 17 residues. Germline V gene data show CDR1 as SGDLS and CDR2 as YYNGEE. J lost 1 base, V lost 3 bases, and 8 bases had no gene match. This specimen belongs to a study of OX40 agonist ivuxolimab in advanced cancers. Overall study: Ivuxolimab, an agonistic anti-OX40 (CD134) antibody, was given to patients. Study outcomes and limitations: Partly responding patients at 0.1-3.0 mg/kg showed some of the smallest clonal expansion. Low normalized clonal expansion also occurred in some nonresponding patients.

Libraries were prepared by immunoSEQ multiplex PCR; TCRdb keeps only in-frame clonotypes and omits some of them. The sample includes just under 80,000 clones, 89% of them seen just once. This TCR was sampled from an adult with an advanced solid tumor such as melanoma, head and neck, liver or kidney cancer. The V call is TRBV9, the J call TRBJ2-1, with 9 bases fitting TRBD2. The sequences come from CD4+ or CD8+ T cells sorted from blood, collected in a trial of the OX40 agonist ivuxolimab. The DNA for the CDR3 is TGTGCCAGCAGCGAGAGAGGGACTAGCACTTCCTACAATGAGCAGTTCTTC. Translated: CASSERGTSTSYNEQFF.